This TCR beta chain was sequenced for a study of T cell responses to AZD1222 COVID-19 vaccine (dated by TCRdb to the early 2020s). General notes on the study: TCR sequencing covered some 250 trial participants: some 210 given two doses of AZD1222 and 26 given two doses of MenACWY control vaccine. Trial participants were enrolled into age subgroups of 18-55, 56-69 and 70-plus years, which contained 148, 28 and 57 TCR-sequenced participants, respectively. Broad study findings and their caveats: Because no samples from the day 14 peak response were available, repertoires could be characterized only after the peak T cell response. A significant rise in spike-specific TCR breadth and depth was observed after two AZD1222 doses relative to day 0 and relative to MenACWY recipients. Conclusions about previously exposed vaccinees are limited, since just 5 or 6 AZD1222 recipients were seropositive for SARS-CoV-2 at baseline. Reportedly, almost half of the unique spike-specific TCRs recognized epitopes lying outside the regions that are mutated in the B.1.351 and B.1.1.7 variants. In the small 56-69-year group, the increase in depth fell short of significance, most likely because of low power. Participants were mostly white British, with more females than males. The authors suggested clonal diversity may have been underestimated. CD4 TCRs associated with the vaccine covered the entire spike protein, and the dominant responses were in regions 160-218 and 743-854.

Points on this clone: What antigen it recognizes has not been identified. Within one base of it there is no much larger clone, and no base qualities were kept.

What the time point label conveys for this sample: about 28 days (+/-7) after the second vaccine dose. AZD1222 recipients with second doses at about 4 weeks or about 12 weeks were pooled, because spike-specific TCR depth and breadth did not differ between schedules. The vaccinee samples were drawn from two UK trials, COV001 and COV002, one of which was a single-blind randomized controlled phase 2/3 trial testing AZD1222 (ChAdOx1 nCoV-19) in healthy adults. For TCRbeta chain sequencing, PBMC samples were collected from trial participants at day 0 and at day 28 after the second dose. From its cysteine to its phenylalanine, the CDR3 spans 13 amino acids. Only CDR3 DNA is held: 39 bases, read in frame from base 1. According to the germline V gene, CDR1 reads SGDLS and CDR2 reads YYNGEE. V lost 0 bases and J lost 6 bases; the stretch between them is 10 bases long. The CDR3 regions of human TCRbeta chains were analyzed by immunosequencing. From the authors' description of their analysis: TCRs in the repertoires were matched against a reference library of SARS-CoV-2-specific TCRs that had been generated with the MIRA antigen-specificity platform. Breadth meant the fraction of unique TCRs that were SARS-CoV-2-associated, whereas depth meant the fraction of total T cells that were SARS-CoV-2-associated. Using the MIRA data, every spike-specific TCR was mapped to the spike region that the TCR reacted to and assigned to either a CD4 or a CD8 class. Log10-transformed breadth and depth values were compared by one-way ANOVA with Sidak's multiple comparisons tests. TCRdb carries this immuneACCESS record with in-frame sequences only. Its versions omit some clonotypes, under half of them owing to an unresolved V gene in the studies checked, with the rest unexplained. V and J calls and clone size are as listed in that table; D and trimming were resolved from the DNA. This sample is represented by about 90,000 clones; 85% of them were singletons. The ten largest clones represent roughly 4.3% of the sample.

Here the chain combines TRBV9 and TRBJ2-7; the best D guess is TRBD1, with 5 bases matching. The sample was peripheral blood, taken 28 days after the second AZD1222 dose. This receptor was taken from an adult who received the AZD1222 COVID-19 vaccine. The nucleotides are TGTGCCAGCAGCGTAGGGACATTTGCCGAGCAGTACTTC. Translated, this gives CASSVGTFAEQYF.